Listed below are T cell receptor beta chains from one sample, sequenced in a study of response to subunit inactivated influenza vaccine. TCRdb itself ran the RT-PCR reads through MiXCR, one entry per CDR3 protein. The sample records around 570,000 distinct CDR3 sequences, approximately 7.1% being singletons. Specimen: PBMCs from blood, collected around 25 months after vaccination. The receptors stem from a man aged 45 to 70 who received an inactivated influenza vaccine. Both conserved end residues are part of each CDR3. Fields, in order: V gene, CDR3 length, clone size, D gene, J gene, CDR3 DNA, CDR3 protein. D genes are given only for firm matches. Expanded clones are given a class, and other clones once, few, many or no size at all.

TRBV5-1,15,many,TRBD1,TRBJ2-1,TGCGCCAGCAGCTTGGCAGGGACAGGACAGAATGAGCAGTTCTTC,CASSLAGTGQNEQFF
TRBV28,16,-,-,TRBJ1-1,TGTGCCAGCAGGTATCTCCGGGACACCTGGAACACTGAAGCTTTCTTT,CASRYLRDTWNTEAFF
TRBV24-1,12,many,-,TRBJ1-1,TGTGCCACCAGCTCGACGGGGTCTGAAGCTTTCTTT,CATSSTGSEAFF
TRBV20-1,13,many,-,TRBJ2-3,TGCAGTGCTAAGGGGCCTAGCACAGATACGCAGTATTTT,CSAKGPSTDTQYF
TRBV12-3/TRBV12-4,14,-,-,TRBJ2-5,TGTGCCAGCAGTTTCAAAGTTTTCCAAGAGACCCAGTACTTC,CASSFKVFQETQYF
TRBV24-1,16,many,-,TRBJ2-5,TGTGCCACCAGTGATTTGGGGGCCAGGGAGCAAGAGACCCAGTACTTC,CATSDLGAREQETQYF
TRBV5-1,16,few,TRBD2,TRBJ2-3,TGCGCCAGCAGGTCCTGGACTAGCGGGGGGGCAGATACGCAGTATTTT,CASRSWTSGGADTQYF
TRBV7-6,15,few,-,TRBJ2-1,TGTGCCAGCAGCTTAGGCGGACTGGGGAACAATGAGCAGTTCTTC,CASSLGGLGNNEQFF
TRBV11-2,14,few,TRBD1,TRBJ2-5,TGTGCCAGCAGCTTAGTAAGGGGGCGAGAGACCCAGTACTTC,CASSLVRGRETQYF
TRBV20-1,15,-,TRBD2,TRBJ2-7,TGCAGTGCTAAGGTCGGCGGGGGGGGCTTGTACGAGCAGTACTTC,CSAKVGGGGLYEQYF
TRBV11-2,16,many,TRBD2,TRBJ2-1,TGTGCCAGCAGCTCCCGGACTAGCGGGGAATACAATGAGCAGTTCTTC,CASSSRTSGEYNEQFF
TRBV12-3/TRBV12-4,14,few,-,TRBJ2-7,TGTGCCAGCAGCGAGGACTGGAAATCCTACGAGCAGTACTTC,CASSEDWKSYEQYF
TRBV20-1,15,many,TRBD2,TRBJ2-1,TGCAGTGCTAGAGATCTTAGGACTAGCGTCAATGAGCAGTTCTTC,CSARDLRTSVNEQFF
TRBV9,17,-,TRBD2,TRBJ2-1,TGTGCCAGCAGCCCTTGGACTAGCGGGAGCTCCTACAATGAGCAGTTCTTC,CASSPWTSGSSYNEQFF
TRBV29-1,13,many,-,TRBJ2-3,TGCAGCGTCCGCGCGGGGAGAACAGATACGCAGTATTTT,CSVRAGRTDTQYF
TRBV28,16,few,-,TRBJ2-5,TGTGCCAGCAGTTTAACGAGGGGGGGGATGCGTGAGACCCAGTACTTC,CASSLTRGGMRETQYF
TRBV10-1,15,-,TRBD2,TRBJ2-3,TGCGCCAGCAGTTCCCTTAGCGGGGGTCTGGATACGCAGTATTTT,CASSSLSGGLDTQYF
TRBV7-2,14,few,-,TRBJ1-4,TGTGCCAGCGGGATAGGGCAGGGTTGGGAAAAACTGTTTTTT,CASGIGQGWEKLFF
TRBV14,18,few,TRBD2,TRBJ2-1,TGTGCCAGCAGCCTGCAAGCGGGGATTGGTCTCGGTTACAATGAGCAGTTCTTC,CASSLQAGIGLGYNEQFF
TRBV7-9,17,-,TRBD1,TRBJ2-2,TGTGCCAGCAGCCCTAGTTTCCGGGGACAGGTCACCGGGGAGCTGTTTTTT,CASSPSFRGQVTGELFF
TRBV12-3/TRBV12-4,12,many,-,TRBJ2-7,TGTGCCAGCAGTACCGACAGGAGCCGGCAGTACTTC,CASSTDRSRQYF
TRBV10-3,15,many,-,TRBJ2-1,TGTGCCATCAGTGCTTGGAGGGAGCGATACAATGAGCAGTTCTTC,CAISAWRERYNEQFF
TRBV7-6,16,many,TRBD2,TRBJ2-7,TGTGCCAGCAGCTCTTGGGGGACTAGCGGGAGTTACGAGCAGTACTTC,CASSSWGTSGSYEQYF
TRBV7-6,16,many,-,TRBJ1-4,TGTGCCAGCAGCCAGAACCCACCCTATGGGGCTGAAAAACTGTTTTTT,CASSQNPPYGAEKLFF
TRBV11-2,14,-,-,TRBJ2-7,TGTGCCAGCAGCTTAGATGCCGGTTACTACGAGCAGTACTTC,CASSLDAGYYEQYF
TRBV20-1,15,many,TRBD1,TRBJ2-3,TGCAGTGCGGAAGATAGGACAGGGAGAAAAGATACGCAGTATTTT,CSAEDRTGRKDTQYF
TRBV2,19,-,TRBD1,TRBJ2-1,TGTGCCAGCAGCGACAGGGGGCTCTCTCCTTCGAGCTCCTACAATGAGCAGTTCTTC,CASSDRGLSPSSSYNEQFF
TRBV29-1,12,-,-,TRBJ2-1,TGCAGCGTAGTCCGGGAGTACAATGAGCAGTTCTTC,CSVVREYNEQFF
TRBV5-1,12,many,-,TRBJ1-1,TGCGCCAGCAGCCAAGACGGGAATGAAGCTTTCTTT,CASSQDGNEAFF
TRBV28,11,-,-,TRBJ2-3,TGTGCCAGCAGGTCACCCGATACGCAGTATTTT,CASRSPDTQYF
TRBV5-1,15,-,-,TRBJ2-5,TGCGCCAGCAGCCAGGGCAACAGCAAGCTGGAGACCCAGTACTTC,CASSQGNSKLETQYF
TRBV12-3/TRBV12-4,14,-,-,TRBJ2-7,TGTGCCAGCAGTTTGGGCGGACTAATCTACAAGCAGTACTTC,CASSLGGLIYKQYF
TRBV25-1,17,-,-,TRBJ2-1,TGTGCCAGCAGTGGGACGCCCGGGACACCAACCTACAATGAGCAGTTCTTC,CASSGTPGTPTYNEQFF
TRBV7-9,15,-,-,TRBJ2-7,TGTGCCAGCAGCTTGAGAAGAGTGAAGGGGTACGAGCAGTACTTC,CASSLRRVKGYEQYF
TRBV11-3,15,-,-,TRBJ2-5,TGTGCCAGCAGCTTAGGGGTGGGGAGCCAAGAGACCCAGTACTTC,CASSLGVGSQETQYF
TRBV27,14,-,TRBD1,TRBJ1-2,TGTGCCAGCAGTCTGTCCAGGGACAGGGGGCTCTACACCTTC,CASSLSRDRGLYTF
TRBV7-9,17,-,-,TRBJ2-5,TGTGCCAGCAGCTTAGGGCAAGGGACACGTACCTTTGAGACCCAGTACTTC,CASSLGQGTRTFETQYF
TRBV15,16,-,TRBD2,TRBJ2-7,TGTGCCACCAGCCTGGGACTAGACCCATTGAACTACGAGCAGTACTTC,CATSLGLDPLNYEQYF
TRBV7-2,16,few,TRBD2,TRBJ2-1,TGTGCCAGCAGCTTAGTTGGGACTAGCGGGAACGATGAGCAGTTCTTC,CASSLVGTSGNDEQFF
TRBV20-1,14,-,-,TRBJ2-2,TGCAGTGCTACGGGCCTCGGGAACACCGGGGAGCTGTTTTTT,CSATGLGNTGELFF
TRBV27,11,-,-,TRBJ2-3,TGTGCCAGCACTGGCGGCCATACGCAGTATTTT,CASTGGHTQYF
TRBV6-2/TRBV6-3,14,many,-,TRBJ1-5,TGTGCCAGCCAACAGTTAGCAGGGAATCAGCCCCAGCATTTT,CASQQLAGNQPQHF
TRBV12-3/TRBV12-4,16,many,TRBD1,TRBJ1-2,TGTGCCAGCAGTCAAACGCCGACAGGGGGTAACTATGGCTACACCTTC,CASSQTPTGGNYGYTF
TRBV5-1,15,many,-,TRBJ1-4,TGCGCCAGCAGCTTAACGGCCGGGGCTAATGAAAAACTGTTTTTT,CASSLTAGANEKLFF
TRBV5-1,16,-,-,TRBJ2-2,TGCGCCAGCAGCTTGATGGTCAGGGAGCCTTTCGGGGAGCTGTTTTTT,CASSLMVREPFGELFF
TRBV10-3,15,-,-,TRBJ2-5,TGTGCCATCAGTGAGGGTGCGCCGAAACAAGAGACCCAGTACTTC,CAISEGAPKQETQYF
TRBV12-3/TRBV12-4,15,many,TRBD1,TRBJ2-1,TGTGCCAGCAGTTTAAGACAGGGAGCTATCGATGAGCAGTTCTTC,CASSLRQGAIDEQFF
TRBV7-3,13,many,TRBD1,TRBJ2-3,TGTGCCAGCAGCTTAGACAGGGTTGGTACGCAGTATTTT,CASSLDRVGTQYF
TRBV29-1,17,few,TRBD2,TRBJ2-3,TGCAGCGTTGACTCCTACGGGGGGGCCGGGCACACAGATACGCAGTATTTT,CSVDSYGGAGHTDTQYF
TRBV20-1,13,many,-,TRBJ1-5,TGCAGTGCGTCGGACAGTTGGGATCAGCCCCAGCATTTT,CSASDSWDQPQHF
TRBV10-3,22,few,TRBD2,TRBJ2-3,TGTGCCATCAGTGCCGGCAGGGGGCAGGTGGGACTAGCGGGAGGAAAAACAGATACGCAGTATTTT,CAISAGRGQVGLAGGKTDTQYF
TRBV16,15,many,TRBD1,TRBJ1-3,TGTGCCAGCAGCCGGACAGGGTCGTCTGGAAACACCATATATTTT,CASSRTGSSGNTIYF
TRBV5-5,16,few,-,TRBJ2-7,TGTGCCAGCAGCGAGGAAAGGGACCACGCAAAGAGGGAGCAGTACTTC,CASSEERDHAKREQYF
TRBV2,12,many,-,TRBJ2-1,TGTGCCAGCAGTGAATCTGGGGGTGAGCAGTTCTTC,CASSESGGEQFF
TRBV29-1,15,few,TRBD2,TRBJ2-1,TGCAGCGTGGGGGGGACTAGCGGGTCGTACAATGAGCAGTTCTTC,CSVGGTSGSYNEQFF
TRBV7-2,15,-,-,TRBJ2-3,TGTGCCAGCAGCCGAAGCGGACAAGGCACAGATACGCAGTATTTT,CASSRSGQGTDTQYF
TRBV5-5,14,many,-,TRBJ2-7,TGTGCCAGCAGCCTGACGTGGAGGGTGGACGAGCAGTACTTC,CASSLTWRVDEQYF